These 19 T cell receptor beta chains originate from one sample sequenced in a study of identical twins. In TCRdb, the 5' RACE reads were re-called with MiXCR into one record per CDR3 protein. The sample lists approximately 1.8 million distinct CDR3 sequences; around a third were seen once. Sequencing was carried out using cord blood. The receptors here all came from a newborn girl in good health.

J is TRBJ2-7 and V is TRBV27; 10 bases agree with TRBD2. TRBJ2-1 explains the end of the DNA better; the J call may be wrong. Germline CDR1 MNHEY, CDR2 SMNVEV (reference sequence). CDR3 size: 15 residues. The CDR3 loop is CASTSWGSGRPEQFF. In DNA, the CDR3 is TGTGCCAGCACCTCTTGGGGTAGCGGGAGGCCCGAGCAGTTCTTC.

This clonotype has a handful of counts. The chain couples TRBV10-3 to TRBJ1-2; D is possibly TRBD1 (6 bases). The CDR3 covers 16 residues. The V end lost 11 bases, the J end lost 4 bases, and 26 bases lay between the germline ends. Germline CDR1 is ENHRY and CDR2 is SYGVKD. DNA for the CDR3: TGTGCCCTCGGTCCTTCCGACAGGCTTGGGGGCTATGGCTACACCTTC. It translates to CALGPSDRLGGYGYTF.

The chain uses TRBV6-5 and TRBJ2-1, with 9 bases that match TRBD2. The V and J ends lost 2 bases and 5 bases, in that order; junction bases with no gene match: 7. The CDR3 is 16 amino acids. Per the germline V gene, CDR1 is MNHEY and CDR2 is SVGAGI. The CDR3 spells CASSYPTSGGHNEQFF. CDR3 bases: TGTGCCAGCAGTTACCCGACTAGCGGAGGCCACAATGAGCAGTTCTTC.

This clonotype was counted only a few times. The chain joins TRBV4-2 to TRBJ2-2; a possible D gene is TRBD2 (5 bases). Germline loops: CDR1 LGHNA, CDR2 YNFKEQ. Trimming took 0 bases from V and 7 from J, leaving 15 bases between them. This CDR3 comprises 16 residues. Here the CDR3 reads CASSQDPGKNVGELFF. CDR3 coding DNA: TGTGCCAGCAGCCAAGATCCCGGGAAAAATGTCGGGGAGCTGTTTTTT.

The chain employs TRBV20-1 and TRBJ1-6; TRBD1 agrees at 7 bases. CDR1 and CDR2 (germline): DFQATT, SNEGSKA (reference sequence). Trimming removed 4 bases from V and 4 bases from J; junction bases left unmatched: 1. The CDR3 loop spans 13 amino acids. Here the CDR3 DNA reads TGCAGTGCTAAGGGACAGTATAATTCACCCCTCCACTTT. It is translated as CSAKGQYNSPLHF.

J is TRBJ2-7 and V is TRBV7-2; a weak D match, TRBD2 (5 bases). This CDR3 has 14 amino acids. V was clipped by 5 bases and J by 3 bases, with 14 bases between them. Per germline, CDR1 SGHTA and CDR2 FQGNSA. This chain's CDR3 is CASSPDWTNYEQYF. The DNA for the CDR3 is TGTGCCAGCAGCCCGGACTGGACCAACTACGAGCAGTACTTC.

This clonotype was detected a few times. The chain employs TRBV10-3 and TRBJ2-7; 7 positions match TRBD1. This CDR3 has 13 amino acids. V trimming: 5 bases; J trimming: 4 bases; junction bases outside the gene matches: 5. Looked up from germline, CDR1 is ENHRY and CDR2 is SYGVKD. CDR3 in amino acids: CAISTDRAYEQYF. The CDR3 DNA sequence: TGTGCCATCAGTACCGACAGGGCTTACGAGCAGTACTTC.

The gene calls are TRBV3-1 and TRBJ1-2; D not certain. The germline CDR1 and CDR2 sequences are LGHDT and YNNKEL (reference sequence). With 0 bases removed from V and 3 bases from J, the gap between germline ends came to 20 bases. The CDR3 length is 18 residues. CDR3 in amino acids: CASSQEVAADSPYYGYTF. The DNA for the CDR3 is TGTGCCAGCAGCCAAGAAGTGGCGGCTGATTCCCCCTACTATGGCTACACCTTC. Filled out from reference TRBV3-1 and TRBJ1-2, the complete variable domain reads DTAVSQTPKYLVTQMGNDKSIKCEQNLGHDTMYWYKQDSKKFLKIMFSYNNKELIINETVPNRFSPKSPDKAHLNLHINSLELGDSAVYFCASSQEVAADSPYYGYTFGSGTRLTVV.

V is TRBV20-1 and J is TRBJ2-4; weak D call: TRBD1 (5 bases). The end of the DNA is better explained by TRBJ2-7, so the J call may be wrong. Germline V gene lookup returns CDR1 DFQATT and CDR2 SNEGSKA (reference sequence). This CDR3 spans 13 amino acids. The DNA for the CDR3 is TGCAGTGCCCCCGCAGGGTTCGCGTACGAGCAGTACTTC. Translation gives CSAPAGFAYEQYF.

The chain couples TRBV28 to TRBJ1-4; D call uncertain. The V gene's germline CDR1 is MDHEN and CDR2 SYDVKM. CDR3 size: 13 residues. Deletions cut 5 bases from V and 11 bases from J, with 15 bases between. This CDR3 reads CASSQQLFSKLFF. The CDR3 nucleotides read TGTGCCAGCAGTCAGCAATTATTCAGCAAACTGTTTTTT.

This chain links TRBV5-1 with TRBJ2-7, with 7 positions matching TRBD2. V was pared by 0 bases and J by 0 bases, with 6 bases of the junction left unmatched. Germline-derived CDR1 and CDR2 are SGHRS and YFSETQ. The CDR3 is 16 residues long. The CDR3 loop is CASSLDVTSLSYEQYF. The CDR3 DNA sequence: TGCGCCAGCAGCTTGGATGTGACTAGCCTCTCCTACGAGCAGTACTTC.

The CDR3 DNA reads as TGTGCCATCAGTCCCCTAGCGGGAGTGTCCACCGGGGAGCTGTTTTTT. As protein: CAISPLAGVSTGELFF. The gene calls are TRBV10-3 and TRBJ2-2; 10 nucleotides align to TRBD2. Germline CDR1 is ENHRY and CDR2 is SYGVKD. V lost 5 bases, J lost 4 bases, and 7 bases stayed unmatched. The CDR3 spans 16 residues.

The V and J genes are TRBV29-1 and TRBJ2-1, with 8 bases matching TRBD1. CDR1 is SQVTM, CDR2 ANQGSEA, per germline. CDR3 size: 11 residues. Trimming removed 7 bases from V and 10 bases from J; junction bases left unmatched: 6. In nucleotides, the CDR3 is TGCAGCGCCCGTGACAGGGGCGAGCAGTTCTTC. It codes for CSARDRGEQFF.

On this clonotype: A much larger clone differs by one base, so this may be a read error. The gene calls are TRBV5-1 and TRBJ2-7, with 8 bases identical to TRBD1. With V trimmed by 4 bases and J by 7 bases, 10 bases remained unmatched. Germline V gene lookup returns CDR1 SGHRS and CDR2 YFSETQ. This CDR3 region has 14 residues. This CDR3 is CASSGDRYNNEQYF. The CDR3 DNA sequence: TGCGCCAGCAGCGGGGACAGGTACAACAATGAGCAGTACTTC.

The rearrangement joins TRBV5-1 to TRBJ2-4; 14 bases match TRBD2. CDR3 length: 19 amino acids. Germline loops: CDR1 SGHRS, CDR2 YFSETQ. The junction had 9 bases not matched to a gene; V was cut back by 4 bases and J by 0 bases. CDR3 sequence reads: CASSRKTSGGAAAKNIQYF. CDR3 sequence (DNA): TGCGCCAGCAGCAGGAAGACTAGCGGGGGGGCCGCAGCCAAAAACATTCAGTACTTC. The variable domain in full, with the rest retrieved from reference TRBV5-1 and TRBJ2-4, is KAGVTQTPRYLIKTRGQQVTLSCSPISGHRSVSWYQQTPGQGLQFLFEYFSETQRNKGNFPGRFSGRQFSNSRSEMNVSTLELGDSALYLCASSRKTSGGAAAKNIQYFGAGTRLSVL.

The sample holds a few counts of this clonotype. The chain is built from TRBV3-1 and TRBJ1-2, with D tentatively TRBD1 (6 bases). This CDR3 contains 15 residues. Trimming left V 4 bases short and J 4 bases short, with 16 bases between. Per the germline V gene, CDR1 is LGHDT and CDR2 is YNNKEL (reference sequence). The CDR3 spells CASSPQGTRVYGYTF. The CDR3 DNA is TGTGCCAGCAGCCCTCAGGGGACTAGAGTCTATGGCTACACCTTC.

This clonotype was counted only a few times. This chain joins TRBV12-3 or TRBV12-4 and TRBJ2-3, with D possibly matching TRBD2 (6 bases). This CDR3 has 15 amino acids. V was trimmed by 6 bases and J by 5 bases, leaving 18 bases between them. CDR3 in DNA: TGTGCCAGCAGCCCCCACCGGAGGGCAGGAGATACGCAGTATTTT. This gives the protein CASSPHRRAGDTQYF.

This chain joins TRBV5-4 and TRBJ2-7; D might be TRBD2 (6 bases). Per the germline V gene, CDR1 is SGHNT and CDR2 is YYREEE (reference sequence). The V gene lost 6 bases and the J gene lost 6 bases, with 13 bases spanning the gap. The CDR3 runs to 12 residues. The CDR3 spells CASTITEGEQYF. The CDR3 coding sequence is TGTGCCAGCACCATTACGGAGGGCGAGCAGTACTTC.

This clonotype was seen only a few times. This chain connects TRBV4-1 to TRBJ1-2; TRBD1 might be the D (5 bases). CDR3 length equals 14 residues. V lost 1 base and J lost 8, with 14 bases in between. Germline V lookup: CDR1 MGHRA, CDR2 YSYEKL. CDR3 in amino acids: CASSQVIQGGGYTF. CDR3 nucleotides: TGCGCCAGCAGCCAAGTTATCCAGGGAGGGGGCTACACCTTC.